The 29 T cell receptor beta chains below all came from one sample that was sequenced in a study of regulatory T cells in long-lasting Graves disease. Time point reported: persistent/refractory GD, antithyroid drugs over 5 years with positive TRAb. The authors made the TCR library using RNA they extracted from PBMCs. Building of the TCR beta libraries involved iRepertoire HTBI primers and Arm-PCR of CDR3 regions. TCRdb recomputed calls from the multiplex PCR reads with MiXCR, one row per CDR3 protein. The sample yields about 660,000 distinct CDR3 sequences, 25% to 30% seen once. Sequenced here: peripheral blood mononuclear cells (PBMCs), sampled when the disease was refractory, from a patient treated with antithyroid drugs. Source of these receptors: a female donor with Graves disease.

This clonotype was seen a few times. The chain has TRBV20-1 and TRBJ1-1; D is unresolved. V shed 2 bases and J shed 0 bases, with 7 bases lying between them. Germline values: CDR1 DFQATT, CDR2 SNEGSKA (reference sequence). There are 13 residues in the CDR3. CDR3 nucleotides: TGCAGTGCTAGATCCGCGATGAACACTGAAGCTTTCTTT. The encoded protein is CSARSAMNTEAFF.

V gene TRBV3-1 combines with J gene TRBJ2-6; 8 positions match TRBD2. With 2 bases clipped from V and 0 bases from J, the junction kept 3 bases outside the gene matches. Germline CDR1 reads LGHDT; CDR2 reads YNNKEL (reference sequence). This CDR3 comprises 17 residues. CDR3: CASSQLLAGSGANVLTF. The CDR3 DNA follows: TGTGCCAGCAGCCAACTGCTAGCGGGCTCTGGGGCCAACGTCCTGACTTTC.

This chain joins TRBV7-9 and TRBJ1-1, with TRBD1 matching 7 bases. Germline V CDR1 and CDR2: SEHNR, FQNEAQ (reference sequence). The CDR3 is 14 residues long. V dropped 7 bases and J dropped 2; count of bases not matched to a gene: 7. The CDR3 here is CASTAGGTNTEAFF. As DNA, the CDR3 is TGTGCCAGCACCGCAGGGGGAACAAACACTGAAGCTTTCTTT. Variable domain in full (rest from reference TRBV7-9 and TRBJ1-1): DTGVSQNPRHKITKRGQNVTFRCDPISEHNRLYWYRQTLGQGPEFLTYFQNEAQLEKSRLLSDRFSAERPKGSFSTLEIQRTEQGDSAMYLCASTAGGTNTEAFFGQGTRLTVV.

The chain combines TRBV6-2 or TRBV6-3 with TRBJ2-7, with a possible D match to TRBD2 (6 bases). In germline, CDR1 is MNHEY, CDR2 SVGEGT. The CDR3 has 14 residues. The germline V and J ends were trimmed by 2 bases and 4 bases, with 12 bases remaining between them. DNA of the CDR3: TGTGCCAGCAGTTACATGGGGGGTGGGTACGAGCAGTACTTC. Residues: CASSYMGGGYEQYF.

This chain uses TRBV19 with TRBJ1-4; 9 bases align to TRBD1. CDR1 and CDR2 (germline): LNHDA, SQIVND (reference sequence). The CDR3 extends over 18 amino acids. With V trimmed by 4 bases and J by 0 bases, 9 bases remained unmatched. CDR3 amino acids: CASSTRGQGDATNEKLFF. For the CDR3, the DNA is TGTGCCAGTAGTACAAGGGGACAGGGAGATGCAACTAATGAAAAACTGTTTTTT.

This clonotype has a count of ten or more. The V gene is TRBV12-3 or TRBV12-4, the J gene TRBJ2-7, with 7 bases identical to TRBD1. The J segment lost 6 bases and the V segment lost 0 bases, leaving 14 bases of the junction unmatched. CDR3 length: 17 residues. The CDR3 coding sequence is TGTGCCAGCAGTTTAGCCAGCCGGGACAGACAACCGGGCGAGCAGTACTTC. Translating it yields CASSLASRDRQPGEQYF.

The chain uses TRBV15 and TRBJ1-1, with no clear D. The V gene lost 7 bases and the J gene lost 1 base, with 10 bases spanning the gap. The germline V gene encodes CDR1 LNHNV and CDR2 YYDKDF (reference sequence). The CDR3 loop spans 13 amino acids. The CDR3 spells CATTRLANTEAFF. CDR3 nucleotides: TGTGCCACCACCCGGTTGGCGAACACTGAAGCTTTCTTT.

This chain uses TRBV5-1 with TRBJ2-7; tentatively, D is TRBD1 (5 bases). V gave up 4 bases and J gave up 0 bases, with 11 bases separating them. CDR1 is SGHRS and CDR2 is YFSETQ in the germline V gene. The CDR3 has 14 amino acids. The CDR3 loop is CASSERQSSYEQYF. The CDR3 bases are TGCGCCAGCAGCGAACGACAGAGCTCCTACGAGCAGTACTTC.

This clonotype was observed at least ten times. The rearrangement links TRBV28 to TRBJ1-2; D call uncertain. Germline assignment: CDR1 MDHEN and CDR2 SYDVKM. V lost 5 bases and J lost 5, with 15 bases in between. The CDR3 sequence is 14 residues long. The CDR3 here is CASSGDTRNYGYTF. CDR3 nucleotide sequence: TGTGCCAGCAGTGGGGATACAAGGAATTATGGCTACACCTTC.

The V gene is TRBV11-2, the J gene TRBJ2-1; TRBD2 matches at 13 bases. Germline V CDR1 and CDR2: SGHAT, FQNNGV. The CDR3 totals 17 residues. Trimming at V came to 2 bases and at J to 3 bases, leaving 4 bases not matched to a gene. The CDR3 sequence: CASSLTSGRAFYNEQFF. CDR3 coding DNA: TGTGCCAGCAGCTTAACTAGCGGGAGGGCCTTCTACAATGAGCAGTTCTTC.

This sequence joins TRBV6-1 and TRBJ2-7, with 7 bases fitting TRBD1. CDR3 size: 15 residues. The germline V gene has CDR1 MNHNS and CDR2 SASEGT. Germline trimming cut 5 bases from V and 6 bases from J; bases unmatched to any gene: 13. CDR3 sequence (DNA): TGTGCCAGCAGTAGGGACAGTTGGCTTGGTTCCGAGCAGTACTTC. This gives the protein CASSRDSWLGSEQYF.

This clonotype was recorded a few times. The rearrangement uses TRBV6-1 and TRBJ1-1; no firm D call. This CDR3 is built from 14 residues. The V gene's germline CDR1 is MNHNS and CDR2 SASEGT. The germline V and J ends were trimmed by 5 bases and 4 bases, with 14 bases remaining between them. For the CDR3, the DNA is TGTGCCAGCAGTCCGTTAGGGCGTGGCACTGAAGCTTTCTTT. Amino acids: CASSPLGRGTEAFF.

The rearrangement joins TRBV5-1 to TRBJ2-2; perhaps TRBD2 as D (5 bases). Germline V gene lookup returns CDR1 SGHRS and CDR2 YFSETQ. Trimming stripped 2 bases from V and 2 bases from J, with 10 bases between. This CDR3 is 15 amino acids long. CDR3 region: CASSFREPNTGELFF. The CDR3 bases are TGCGCCAGCAGCTTCCGGGAACCAAACACCGGGGAGCTGTTTTTT.

V and J are TRBV30 and TRBJ2-1; D remains ambiguous. The V end was cut by 2 bases, the J end by 1 base, with 9 bases between. Germline values: CDR1 GTSNPN, CDR2 SVGIG (reference sequence). The CDR3 length is 14 residues. The CDR3 sequence: CAWSYESSYNEQFF. The CDR3 DNA sequence: TGTGCCTGGAGTTACGAGAGTTCCTACAATGAGCAGTTCTTC.

This clonotype was observed a handful of times. This chain joins TRBV5-1 and TRBJ1-5; weak D call: TRBD1 (6 bases). Germline loops: CDR1 SGHRS, CDR2 YFSETQ. V was pared by 0 bases and J by 7 bases, with 11 bases between. The CDR3 runs 14 residues. CDR3 residues: CASSLEGHEQPQHF. The CDR3, as DNA: TGCGCCAGCAGCTTGGAGGGACATGAGCAGCCCCAGCATTTT.

This clonotype was seen only a few times. The rearrangement uses TRBV7-2 and TRBJ2-5; D uncertain. The length of the CDR3 is 15 residues. Germline CDR1 reads SGHTA; CDR2 reads FQGNSA. Trimming cost V 1 base and J 5 bases, with 14 bases left between them. The CDR3 DNA follows: TGTGCCAGCAGCTTAGGAAGGCGGTCCCGGGAGACCCAGTACTTC. It specifies CASSLGRRSRETQYF.

The V gene is TRBV7-2, the J gene TRBJ2-4; maybe TRBD1 (6 bases). The germline V gene has CDR1 SGHTA and CDR2 FQGNSA. There are 13 residues in the CDR3. V was cut by 5 bases and J by 8 bases, with 13 bases left in between. For the CDR3, the DNA is TGTGCCAGCAGCCCTACAGGGTACGACATTCAGTACTTC. Translation gives CASSPTGYDIQYF.

This clonotype occurred many times. The gene calls are TRBV2 and TRBJ2-7, with 7 bases aligning to TRBD2. CDR1 SNHLY and CDR2 FYNNEI come from the germline V gene. The CDR3 is 13 residues long. The trim removed 1 base at V and 4 bases at J, leaving 1 base unmatched. The CDR3 loop is CASSEEGGYEQYF. As DNA, the CDR3 is TGTGCCAGCAGTGAAGAGGGAGGGTACGAGCAGTACTTC.

This clonotype was found many times. The chain joins TRBV20-1 to TRBJ1-5; D is perhaps TRBD1 (6 bases). The CDR3 runs 14 residues. Germline lookup yields CDR1 DFQATT and CDR2 SNEGSKA (reference sequence). The ends were cut back, 3 bases at V and 3 bases at J, with 12 bases in the middle. The CDR3 is CSARGDINNQPQHF. The CDR3 DNA reads as TGCAGTGCTAGGGGGGACATAAACAATCAGCCCCAGCATTTT.

The chain carries TRBV28 and TRBJ2-7; the match to TRBD1 covers 10 bases. The CDR3 covers 16 residues. V gave up 3 bases and J gave up 0 bases; unmatched junction bases: 5. Germline CDR1 MDHEN, CDR2 SYDVKM. CDR3 DNA sequence: TGTGCCAGCAGTTTGGGACAGGGGTTCCCCTCCTACGAGCAGTACTTC. Its protein product is CASSLGQGFPSYEQYF. The full variable domain, with the rest looked up from reference TRBV28 and TRBJ2-7, is DVKVTQSSRYLVKRTGEKVFLECVQDMDHENMFWYRQDPGLGLRLIYFSYDVKMKEKGDIPEGYSVSREKKERFSLILESASTNQTSMYLCASSLGQGFPSYEQYFGPGTRLTVT.

This chain joins TRBV7-2 and TRBJ1-1; no clear D. CDR3 length equals 14 residues. Trimming removed 0 bases at V and 0 bases at J, with 5 bases between. The V gene's germline CDR1 is SGHTA and CDR2 FQGNSA. DNA of the CDR3: TGTGCCAGCAGCTTAGCCAGCATGAACACTGAAGCTTTCTTT. Its protein is CASSLASMNTEAFF. Combining the CDR3 with reference TRBV7-2 and TRBJ1-1 gives the whole variable domain GAGVSQSPSNKVTEKGKDVELRCDPISGHTALYWYRQSLGQGLEFLIYFQGNSAPDKSGLPSDRFSAERTGGSVSTLTIQRTQQEDSAVYLCASSLASMNTEAFFGQGTRLTVV.

The sample holds a few counts of this clonotype. The chain employs TRBV9 and TRBJ2-7; possibly TRBD2 for D (5 bases). Germline CDR1 is SGDLS and CDR2 is YYNGEE. The CDR3 is 13 amino acids. The V gene lost 0 bases and the J gene lost 3 bases, with 7 bases spanning the gap. The CDR3 sequence is CASSVDRDYEQYF. The CDR3 nucleotides read TGTGCCAGCAGCGTAGACCGGGACTACGAGCAGTACTTC.

This clonotype was counted only a few times. This sequence joins TRBV29-1 and TRBJ2-5; D remains ambiguous. CDR3 length: 13 amino acids. V was cut by 7 bases and J by 5 bases, with 17 bases left in between. In germline, CDR1 is SQVTM, CDR2 ANQGSEA. CDR3 amino acids: CSARSIGWETQYF. CDR3 DNA: TGCAGCGCTCGGAGTATCGGGTGGGAGACCCAGTACTTC.

This chain uses TRBV15 with TRBJ2-5; a possible D gene is TRBD2 (6 bases). V was cut by 1 base and J by 3 bases, with 9 bases left in between. This CDR3 is built from 14 residues. From germline, CDR1 is LNHNV and CDR2 YYDKDF (reference sequence). This CDR3 reads CATSRVLAEETQYF. The CDR3, as DNA: TGTGCCACCAGCAGAGTACTAGCAGAAGAGACCCAGTACTTC.

This clonotype was counted between two and nine times. The CDR3 sequence is CSVETGSGNTIYF. The CDR3 DNA reads as TGCAGCGTTGAAACGGGTTCTGGAAACACCATATATTTT. The chain uses TRBV29-1 and TRBJ1-3, with D unclear. V lost 2 bases to trimming and J lost 1 base, with 6 bases between them. The germline V gene has CDR1 SQVTM and CDR2 ANQGSEA. The CDR3 sequence is 13 residues long.

This rearrangement joins TRBV2 to TRBJ2-2; 9 bases agree with TRBD1. The CDR3 is made up of 17 amino acids. V was clipped by 1 base and J by 4 bases; unmatched bases: 7. Germline V gives CDR1 SNHLY, CDR2 FYNNEI. Here the CDR3 DNA reads TGTGCCAGCAGTGAAGGACAGGGGGGCTGGGGCACCGGGGAGCTGTTTTTT. It codes for CASSEGQGGWGTGELFF.

The chain is built from TRBV5-1 and TRBJ2-3, with 7 positions matching TRBD2. Germline V gene lookup returns CDR1 SGHRS and CDR2 YFSETQ. Losses at the gene ends were 4 bases for V and 2 bases for J; bases not matched to a gene: 10. The CDR3 has 16 amino acids. The CDR3 protein is CASSNRLAGLTDTQYF. The DNA for the CDR3 is TGCGCCAGCAGCAACCGGTTAGCGGGCCTCACAGATACGCAGTATTTT.

In its sample, this clonotype was seen a few times. This chain joins TRBV2 and TRBJ2-3; 13 bases are shared with TRBD2. Germline trimming cut 8 bases from V and 3 bases from J; bases unmatched to any gene: 8. Germline-derived CDR1 and CDR2 are SNHLY and FYNNEI. The CDR3 has 16 residues. This chain's CDR3 is CASHGTSGAMTDTQYF. In nucleotides, the CDR3 is TGTGCCAGCCACGGGACTAGCGGGGCAATGACAGATACGCAGTATTTT. Filled out from reference TRBV2 and TRBJ2-3, the complete variable domain reads EPEVTQTPSHQVTQMGQEVILRCVPISNHLYFYWYRQILGQKVEFLVSFYNNEISEKSEIFDDQFSVERPDGSNFTLKIRSTKLEDSAMYFCASHGTSGAMTDTQYFGPGTRLTVL.

The chain carries TRBV2 and TRBJ2-5; 12 bases are a match to TRBD2. The CDR3 has 14 residues. V trimming: 9 bases; J trimming: 3 bases; junction bases outside the gene matches: 5. Germline CDR1 SNHLY, CDR2 FYNNEI. This chain's CDR3 is CARRLAGVEETQYF. CDR3 DNA sequence: TGTGCCAGGCGACTAGCGGGAGTCGAAGAGACCCAGTACTTC.